The T cell receptor (beta chain) described here comes from a study of cytomegalovirus exposure and HLA in healthy donors (dated by TCRdb to about 2017). Looking at the study overall: An earlier analysis of more than 550 of the donors reported 250 to 350 Gb of sequence data and around 110 million unique TCR beta sequences obtained from approximately 180 million T cells. About 300 gigabases of sequencing data and 70 million to 100 million unique TCR sequences made up an early release that covered roughly 670 HLA-typed donors. The genetic ancestry cluster associated with self-reported Caucasian donors included approximately 85% of the 398 genotyped donors. The study was designed to test whether signatures of past pathogen exposure could be identified by cataloging public T cell receptors. The study profiled the T cell repertoires of more than 500 subjects by immunosequencing and related them to cytomegalovirus serostatus. Besides the first cohort of roughly 700 subjects, a separate validation cohort made up of 120 different subjects was used. High-throughput TCR immunosequencing, statistical association of individual TCRs with disease status, and machine learning were combined to predict cytomegalovirus infection status. In a later analysis, previously published TCR beta repertoires from 550 to 700 donors were re-analyzed and high-resolution HLA genotyping was added so that TCR occurrence patterns could be studied. Rather than using new phenotypic data, the later analysis identified candidate immune exposures from TCR beta sequences and from how often those sequences occurred across donors. An earlier analysis of 500 to 650 of the donors applied high-throughput TCR beta sequencing to assess whether each TCR beta V gene segment acted as functional or pseudogenic. Alongside the repertoire data, information on donor age, sex, ethnicity and CMV serostatus was compiled. A later genetic analysis used genome-wide SNP genotypes for 398 of the 666 donors, treating that subset as a discovery cohort. Every repertoire in the discovery cohort had been generated on one and the same sequencing platform. HLA typing covered class I and class II loci at four-digit resolution. Typing coverage varied by locus: roughly 620-640 donors for A, B, C, DRB1 and DQB1; roughly 560 for DQA1; some 610 for DPA1; roughly 470 for DPB1. Because of strong linkage in the cohort, five DR-DQ haplotypes were treated as single units for association and clustering. Across approximately 400 genotyped donors of the cohort, an average of roughly 250,000 unique TCR beta nucleotide sequences per donor were sequenced, and about a sixth of those sequences were non-productive.

Overall results and qualifications from the work: A later analysis found that HLA-associated TCR beta chains were more clonally expanded and had lower generation probabilities than equally common non-associated chains. In a later genetic analysis, fewer N-insertions in productive TCRs were reported among donors in an Asian-associated ancestry cluster than the roughly 700-donor mean. The presence/absence analyses assumed that sequencing depth was roughly uniform across donors, and that assumption may not be true. For the cohort, immune exposure information was limited to CMV serostatus. A later analysis associated about 18,000 TCR beta sequences with specific HLA alleles at a false discovery rate of 0.05. Correlated functional status among segregating V segments might be attributable to linkage disequilibrium, but an unknown experimental factor could not be ruled out. While some public TCRs were present in many individuals, most TCR sequences turned up only very rarely across donors. Approximately 16 rarely observed V segments, including chromosome 9 orphons, were excluded from the earlier analysis of just under 600 of the donors because counts were too low. Some IMGT-functional V segments, including TRBV6-2 and TRBV6-3, could not be told apart with the 87-base-pair reads, so those segments were excluded. In a later genetic analysis, a missense DCLRE1C variant was associated with V-gene and J-gene trimming of TCR beta chains, and the association was replicated in an independent cohort. Because HLA typing was unavailable for some donors at each locus, only the typed subset was used in association tests. According to a later analysis, most CMV-associated TCR beta chains appeared to be HLA-restricted, and the HLA associations seemed to be driven largely by CMV exposure. The classifier was reported to diagnose cytomegalovirus status with high specificity and sensitivity in both the original and validation cohorts. A further reported finding was that TCR beta sequences accurately predicted the HLA-A and HLA-B alleles for most subjects in the first cohort. In a later analysis, the rate of TCR association differed among HLA loci, with DRB1 alleles having the most associated TCRs and HLA-C alleles having the fewest. In an earlier analysis of 587 of the donors, most TCR beta V segments were observed in productive rearrangements about 87% or about 30% of the time, broadly matching IMGT annotations. A cluster of highly shared sequence variants was judged likely to be a technical artifact of the sequencing pipeline. A later analysis reported that several top co-occurrence clusters appeared linked to parvovirus B19, influenza, CMV and Epstein-Barr virus. A total of roughly 160 TCR beta chains were listed by the study as associated with cytomegalovirus. The authors suggested that the approach could potentially be generalized to other disease states and immunological phenotypes. Strong co-occurrence of HLA alleles, especially DR and DQ, made assigning TCR associations to individual alleles difficult. The cohort was sequenced for TCR beta chains only, and without alpha or paired-chain data the features that could be detected were limited. A few of the identified cytomegalovirus-associated TCR beta chains were confirmed in vitro to be specific for cytomegalovirus antigens.

To note about this clone: Its target antigen remains unknown. Nothing much larger sits one base from this clone, and base qualities are not available.

The junction shows trimming of 5 bases on V and 3 bases on J, plus 10 bases between the germline ends. CDR1 is given as SGHVS and CDR2 as FNYEAQ, both from the germline V gene. The CDR3 goes from the cysteine to the phenylalanine over 14 residues. CDR3 DNA only is kept here, 42 bases in frame from base 1. Libraries were built with the immunoSEQ multiplex PCR assay. For the multiplex PCR, a mixture combining 60 forward primers for TCR Vbeta segments and 13 reverse primers for TCR Jbeta segments was used. The CDR3 region of rearranged TCR beta genes was amplified from genomic DNA by a multiplex PCR assay. Amplified TCR beta libraries were sequenced as 87-base-pair reads on the Illumina HiSeq System. The authors processed their data as follows. A later analysis counted some 74 million unique TCR beta chains across the 670 or so repertoires, and around 9.9 million of these chains were shared by at least two donors. To remove PCR and sequencing errors, raw reads were error-corrected and collapsed into unique sequences using a nearest-neighbor algorithm that merged closely related sequences. CDR3 sequences were aligned to IMGT reference sequences to assign V, D and J gene segments. For a sequence to be retained, at least a six-nucleotide match to both a V gene segment and a J gene segment was required. A rearrangement counted as productive if the CDR3 had no stop codons and remained in frame with V and J, and every other rearrangement counted as non-productive. CDR3 was defined by IMGT convention, running from the second conserved V-encoded cysteine to the conserved J-encoded phenylalanine. In an earlier analysis of roughly 610 of the donors, sequences lacking an unambiguous match to a single V gene segment were excluded. In an earlier analysis of 587 of the donors, V segments were called functional above 56.7% productive rearrangements and were called segregating when the between-donor standard deviation exceeded 5%. A statistical classification framework was built for diagnosing cytomegalovirus status from the catalog of TCR beta chain sequences. In a later analysis, TCR nucleotide sequences were compared against IMGT/GENE-DB human TR gene sequences so that V and J genes could be assigned. The TCRdist pipeline was used in a later analysis to assign CDR3 sequences and most-parsimonious VDJ recombination scenarios. In a later analysis, each TCR beta chain was defined by its CDR3 amino acid sequence together with its V-gene family, and reads lacking a unique V-gene family were excluded. As a way to deal with suspected cross-contamination and a sequencing artifact, a later analysis dropped roughly 600 nucleotide sequences that were highly shared and had low generation probability. A later analysis calculated a clonal expansion index for each public chain from normalized within-repertoire ranks of inferred template counts. In a later analysis, generation probabilities were computed using a VDJ recombination model fitted to out-of-frame rearrangements, and the results were checked against IGoR. In a later analysis, hypergeometric tests were used to score TCR-TCR, TCR-HLA and TCR-CMV co-occurrence, with a repertoire-size bias correction applied to TCR pairs. False discovery rates were estimated in a later analysis by permuting HLA or CMV assignments 20 times. In a later analysis, co-occurring TCRs were grouped with DBSCAN, and TCRdist sequence similarity was added when clustering was performed within HLA-allele-positive subsets. Repertoires with fewer than 30,000 or more than 120,000 public chains were left out of co-occurrence clustering, as were four to six repertoires with anomalous nucleotide sharing. The immuneACCESS repertoire file appears here via TCRdb, limited to in-frame rearrangements. These files lack a portion of the clones; in checked studies, under half of the deficit traces to unresolved V genes, and the cause of the others is not known. V and J calls and clone size are given by that table; D and trimming were obtained from the DNA. The sample table contains roughly 200,000 clones; only one count was recorded for around 75% of them. The top ten clones comprise 1.5% to 2% of the sample.

In total, just over 650 healthy bone marrow donors made up the cohort. At the time of sampling, all cohort members were nominally healthy, though unrecorded immune exposures were likely present. The donor was CMV seronegative and belonged to the group of 380 or so seronegative cohort members. Each donor provided a peripheral blood sample, and peripheral blood mononuclear cells were used for TCR beta sequencing. Genomic DNA extraction from the blood cell samples was performed with the Qiagen DNeasy Blood Extraction Kit. The clonotype comes from a woman aged 25 to 39 in good health and CMV-seronegative. This chain joins TRBV7-6 to TRBJ1-4; the D gene lacks a confident call. The sequencing sample was made of PBMCs. The sequence in DNA is TGTGCCAGCAGCCTCGAGCCGTCTAATGAAAAACTGTTTTTT. Its translation is CASSLEPSNEKLFF.